This passage covers 18 T cell receptor beta chains from one sample sequenced in a study of blood T cell repertoires in COVID-19. The data were produced by immunoSEQ multiplex PCR, yet TCRdb's version contains in-frame clones alone and is incomplete. Of roughly 210,000 clones listed, around 86% were seen once; the top ten hold roughly 7.2%. Sequencing was carried out using PBMCs or T cells enriched from blood (not recorded which). The source is a man aged 25-40 years in a cohort exposed to, infected with or recovered from COVID-19 (not recorded which).

The chain joins TRBV7-6 to TRBJ1-1; 7 bases map to TRBD1. Losses at the gene ends were 5 bases for V and 1 base for J; bases not matched to a gene: 1. There are 13 residues in the CDR3. The germline V gene has CDR1 SGHVS and CDR2 FNYEAQ. CDR3 bases: TGTGCCAGCAGCCGGACAGGGAACACTGAAGCTTTCTTT. Translation gives CASSRTGNTEAFF.

Details on this clone: At one of its ends the junction is not consistent with the germline gene, which may arise from a read error. The chain employs TRBV7-7 and TRBJ2-1, with 14 bases aligning to TRBD2. This CDR3 is 15 amino acids long. The V gene's germline CDR1 is SSHAT and CDR2 FNYEAQ (reference sequence). The CDR3: CASSPGLAGAYEQFF. The CDR3 coding sequence is TGTGCTAGCAGCCCGGGACTAGCGGGAGCCTATGAGCAGTTCTTC. The variable domain in full, with the rest retrieved from reference TRBV7-7 and TRBJ2-1, is GAGVSQSPRYKVTKRGQDVTLRCDPISSHATLYWYQQALGQGPEFLTYFNYEAQPDKSGLPSDRFSAERPEGSISTLTIQRTEQRDSAMYRCASSPGLAGAYEQFFGPGTRLTVL.

J is TRBJ2-1 and V is TRBV18; TRBD2 agrees at 7 bases. The CDR3 sequence is 16 residues long. CDR1 and CDR2 (germline): KGHSH, LQKENI. J was trimmed by 2 bases and V by 0 bases; bases with no gene match: 4. The CDR3, as DNA: TGTGCCAGCTCACCACCTTCCCTAGCGGCCTACAATGAGCAGTTCTTC. It yields the protein CASSPPSLAAYNEQFF.

The chain joins TRBV24-1 to TRBJ2-7; D is uncertain. The CDR3 length is 13 residues. The germline V gene encodes CDR1 KGHDR and CDR2 SFDVKD. The ends were cut back, 6 bases at V and 4 bases at J, with 12 bases in the middle. This CDR3 is CATSQVGRYEQYF. CDR3 DNA sequence: TGTGCCACCAGTCAGGTGGGTAGGTACGAGCAGTACTTC.

V usage is TRBV19 and J usage is TRBJ1-2; no firm D call. V lost 5 bases, J lost 4 bases, and 20 bases lay in between. Germline V lookup: CDR1 LNHDA, CDR2 SQIVND (reference sequence). The CDR3 runs 16 residues. This chain's CDR3 is CASSAKTPFVTYGYTF. In DNA, the CDR3 is TGTGCCAGTAGTGCAAAGACACCTTTCGTCACCTATGGCTACACCTTC.

The chain carries TRBV7-3 and TRBJ2-1, with D possibly TRBD2 on 7 matching bases. The CDR3 has 16 residues. V lost 3 bases and J lost 7, with 19 bases in between. Germline assignment: CDR1 SGHTA and CDR2 FQGTGA. CDR3 sequence reads: CASSLGGGIIKNEQFF. CDR3 DNA sequence: TGTGCCAGCAGCTTGGGAGGGGGGATAATCAAGAATGAGCAGTTCTTC.

This chain joins TRBV19 and TRBJ2-7, with D possibly TRBD1 on 5 matching bases. The CDR3 has 15 residues. From germline, CDR1 is LNHDA and CDR2 SQIVND (reference sequence). V was shortened by 5 bases and J by 3 bases, with 17 bases between the two germline ends. The CDR3 bases are TGTGCCAGTAGTCCTAGGGGTTCCCTGAACTACGAGCAGTACTTC. Translation gives CASSPRGSLNYEQYF.

The chain carries TRBV6-5 and TRBJ1-6; D gene uncertain. V was clipped by 2 bases and J by 0 bases, with 5 bases between them. CDR3 length equals 15 residues. Germline CDR1 MNHEY, CDR2 SVGAGI. The DNA of the CDR3 is TGTGCCAGCAGTTACAAGAGCTCCTATAATTCACCCCTCCACTTT. Amino acids: CASSYKSSYNSPLHF.

In DNA, the CDR3 is TGTGCCAGCAGCTTGTTTCGAGCGACAGGGGACTATGGCTACACCTTC. This gives the protein CASSLFRATGDYGYTF. The chain combines TRBV5-4 with TRBJ1-2, with 8 bases aligning to TRBD1. The CDR3 contains 16 residues. Germline V gene lookup returns CDR1 SGHNT and CDR2 YYREEE (reference sequence). V lost 1 base and J lost 3; bases outside the gene matches: 8.

This clone has just a few counts. The chain links TRBV2 to TRBJ1-4, with unresolved D. V gave up 6 bases and J gave up 3 bases, with 5 bases separating them. This CDR3 has 12 residues. Per germline, CDR1 SNHLY and CDR2 FYNNEI. CDR3 residues: CASSPSNEKLFF. The CDR3 DNA reads as TGTGCCAGCAGCCCTTCTAATGAAAAACTGTTTTTT.

This clone was observed once. The V call is TRBV7-3, the J call TRBJ2-1; 8 bases match TRBD2. The V gene's germline CDR1 is SGHTA and CDR2 FQGTGA. V lost 5 bases, J lost 3 bases, and 6 bases stayed unmatched. This CDR3 spans 15 amino acids. As DNA, the CDR3 is TGTGCCAGCAGCGCCACTAGCGGAAACTACAATGAGCAGTTCTTC. Encoded protein: CASSATSGNYNEQFF.

The genes are TRBV11-2 and TRBJ2-7; 12 nucleotides agree with TRBD2. The V and J ends lost 3 bases and 5 bases, in that order; junction bases with no gene match: 14. The CDR3 is 18 residues long. Germline values: CDR1 SGHAT, CDR2 FQNNGV. CDR3 sequence: CASSFPRGLAGKTHEQYF. Here the CDR3 DNA reads TGTGCCAGCAGCTTCCCTCGGGGACTAGCGGGCAAGACCCACGAGCAGTACTTC.

V and J are TRBV28 and TRBJ2-2; TRBD2 aligns across 13 bases. This CDR3 is built from 21 residues. The junction had 21 bases not matched to a gene; V was cut back by 6 bases and J by 5 bases. Germline-derived CDR1 and CDR2 are MDHEN and SYDVKM. This CDR3 is CASSSPTGRGLAGVRTGELFF. The CDR3 nucleotides read TGTGCCAGCAGCTCTCCGACAGGGAGAGGACTAGCGGGAGTTCGGACCGGGGAGCTGTTTTTT.

The rearrangement links TRBV5-1 to TRBJ2-3; 10 bases line up with TRBD2. The CDR3 has 17 residues. Germline V gene data show CDR1 as SGHRS and CDR2 as YFSETQ. V lost 2 bases and J lost 4; bases outside the gene matches: 10. As DNA, the CDR3 is TGCGCCAGCAGCTTTGGGACTAGCGTAAGTCCCGCAGATACGCAGTATTTT. This sequence encodes CASSFGTSVSPADTQYF. Filled out from reference TRBV5-1 and TRBJ2-3, the complete variable domain reads KAGVTQTPRYLIKTRGQQVTLSCSPISGHRSVSWYQQTPGQGLQFLFEYFSETQRNKGNFPGRFSGRQFSNSRSEMNVSTLELGDSALYLCASSFGTSVSPADTQYFGPGTRLTVL.

The chain couples TRBV11-3 to TRBJ2-5; no definite D call. The CDR3 contains 14 residues. Trimming took off 1 base at V and 3 bases at J, with 9 bases between the two ends. Per germline, CDR1 SGHNT and CDR2 YENEEA. CDR3 bases: TGTGCCAGCAGCTTAGGGCAGTTTGAAGAGACCCAGTACTTC. This translates into CASSLGQFEETQYF. Combining the CDR3 with reference TRBV11-3 and TRBJ2-5 gives the whole variable domain EAGVVQSPRYKIIEKKQPVAFWCNPISGHNTLYWYLQNLGQGPELLIRYENEEAVDDSQLPKDRFSAERLKGVDSTLKIQPAELGDSAVYLCASSLGQFEETQYFGPGTRLLVL.

The DNA of the CDR3 is TGTGCCAGCAGCCACCCTACCCCGAGGGACAGCTATAGCAATCAGCCCCAGCATTTT. Its translation is CASSHPTPRDSYSNQPQHF. This chain uses TRBV28 with TRBJ1-5; 7 bases align to TRBD1. In germline, CDR1 is MDHEN, CDR2 SYDVKM. The CDR3 has 19 residues. Germline trimming cut 6 bases from V and 0 bases from J; bases unmatched to any gene: 17.

The chain carries TRBV9 and TRBJ1-3; a weak D match, TRBD1 (5 bases). The germline gives CDR1 SGDLS, CDR2 YYNGEE. The V gene lost 7 bases and the J gene lost 0 bases, with 8 bases spanning the gap. The CDR3 consists of 13 residues. CDR3 sequence reads: CASEGVSGNTIYF. Written as DNA, the CDR3 is TGTGCCAGCGAAGGGGTCTCTGGAAACACCATATATTTT. Drawing the rest from reference TRBV9 and TRBJ1-3, the complete variable domain is DSGVTQTPKHLITATGQRVTLRCSPRSGDLSVYWYQQSLDQGLQFLIQYYNGEERAKGNILERFSAQQFPDLHSELNLSSLELGDSALYFCASEGVSGNTIYFGEGSWLTVV.

This clone was detected ten times or more. The rearrangement joins TRBV6-6 to TRBJ2-2; 9 bases line up with TRBD2. The ends lost 7 bases at V and 1 base at J; junction bases unmatched: 1. The germline V gene encodes CDR1 MNHNY and CDR2 SVGAGI (reference sequence). CDR3 size: 14 residues. The CDR3, as DNA: TGTGCCAGCAAAGCGGGGGGGAACACCGGGGAGCTGTTTTTT. Translated, it gives CASKAGGNTGELFF.